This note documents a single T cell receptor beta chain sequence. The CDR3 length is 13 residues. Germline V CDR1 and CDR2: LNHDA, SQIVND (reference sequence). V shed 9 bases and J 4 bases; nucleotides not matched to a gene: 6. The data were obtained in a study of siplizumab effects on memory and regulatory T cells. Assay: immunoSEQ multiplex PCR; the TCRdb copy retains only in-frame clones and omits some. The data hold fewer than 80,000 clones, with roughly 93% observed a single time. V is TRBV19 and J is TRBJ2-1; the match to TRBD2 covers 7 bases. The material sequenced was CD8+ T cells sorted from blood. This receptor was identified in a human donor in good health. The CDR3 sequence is CASAGGGYNEQFF. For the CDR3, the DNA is TGTGCCAGCGCTGGCGGGGGATACAATGAGCAGTTCTTC.